A selection of T cell receptor beta chains follows, all from one sample in a study of T cell repertoires in cytomegalovirus infection. MiXCR, applied by TCRdb to the reads, yields one record per CDR3 protein. The sample has 600,000 to 800,000 distinct CDR3 sequences; 20% to 25% are singletons. Sequences were obtained from CD8+ T cells from PBMCs. All receptors come from a human donor in good health (CMV status not recorded). Some clones in this sample may be carry-over from other donors' samples. CDR3s include the opening cysteine and the closing phenylalanine or tryptophan. A D gene is named only where the DNA matches it firmly. Not all rows give a size; the values are once, few, many and, for expanded clones, a class.

>NA|TRBV6-6|few|TRBJ2-5
CASSYPQGPGETQYF
TGTGCCAGCAGTTACCCACAGGGACCTGGTGAGACCCAGTACTTC
>TRBD2|TRBV2|few|TRBJ2-3
CASSERRGANSTDTQYF
TGTGCCAGCAGTGAGAGGCGGGGGGCCAACAGCACAGATACGCAGTATTTT
>NA|TRBV6-2/TRBV6-3|few|TRBJ2-1
CASSYDSSYNEQFF
TGTGCCAGCAGTTACGACAGCTCCTACAATGAGCAGTTCTTC
>TRBD1|TRBV28|NA|TRBJ2-1
CASSSPRYRQGEELDEQFF
TGTGCCAGCAGTTCTCCCCGATATCGACAGGGGGAGGAATTGGATGAGCAGTTCTTC
>NA|TRBV7-9|few|TRBJ1-5
CASSLRAQPQHF
TGTGCCAGCAGCTTACGGGCTCAGCCCCAGCATTTT
>NA|TRBV12-3/TRBV12-4|NA|TRBJ2-1
CAGSMGYNEQFF
TGTGCCGGATCCATGGGCTACAATGAGCAGTTCTTC
>NA|TRBV28|many|TRBJ2-5
CASSRGLQETQYF
TGTGCCAGCAGTCGTGGACTGCAAGAGACCCAGTACTTC
>NA|TRBV29-1|few|TRBJ2-3
CSVPGSYRGLGTDTQYF
TGCAGCGTCCCGGGGTCCTACCGAGGCCTCGGCACAGATACGCAGTATTTT
>NA|TRBV20-1|few|TRBJ2-1
CSAGRINYNEQFF
TGCAGTGCTGGACGGATTAACTACAATGAGCAGTTCTTC
>TRBD1|TRBV12-3/TRBV12-4|NA|TRBJ1-2
CASCLGTAIDGYTF
TGTGCCAGCTGTTTAGGGACAGCAATAGATGGCTACACCTTC
>NA|TRBV7-2|many|TRBJ1-2
CAILPDRPNYGYTF
TGTGCCATTCTTCCTGACAGGCCAAACTATGGCTACACCTTC
>NA|TRBV7-2|many|TRBJ2-3
CASSLVALGLDTQYF
TGTGCCAGCAGCTTAGTAGCTCTAGGGTTGGATACGCAGTATTTT
>TRBD2|TRBV20-1|few|TRBJ2-2
CSARVPGLAGGHTGELFF
TGCAGTGCTAGGGTGCCTGGACTAGCGGGGGGACATACCGGGGAGCTGTTTTTT
>TRBD1|TRBV29-1|many|TRBJ1-2
CSVLTGALYYGYTF
TGCAGCGTCCTTACAGGGGCCTTGTACTATGGCTACACCTTC
>TRBD2|TRBV27|NA|TRBJ2-3
CASSLVLAGGPTDTQYF
TGTGCCAGCAGTTTAGTACTAGCGGGGGGGCCCACAGATACGCAGTATTTT
>NA|TRBV7-9|many|TRBJ2-2
CASSLYRPTGELFF
TGTGCCAGCAGCCTCTACCGGCCCACCGGGGAGCTGTTTTTT
>NA|TRBV28|few|TRBJ1-1
CASRRGPGIGTSGVAFF
TGTGCCAGCAGACGGGGGCCCGGGATCGGAACGTCAGGGGTTGCTTTCTTT
>NA|TRBV6-2/TRBV6-3|NA|TRBJ1-5
CASNQDSWSNQPQHF
TGTGCCAGCAATCAGGACAGTTGGAGCAATCAGCCCCAGCATTTT
>TRBD1|TRBV4-3|many|TRBJ2-1
CASSQDRGQGEFF
TGCGCCAGCAGCCAAGATAGGGGACAGGGTGAGTTCTTC
>TRBD1|TRBV5-4|few|TRBJ2-7
CASSLVQGQGASPYEQYF
TGTGCCAGCAGCTTAGTCCAAGGACAGGGAGCCTCTCCCTACGAGCAGTACTTC
>NA|TRBV28|many|TRBJ1-6
CASSLFEDNSPLHF
TGTGCCAGCAGTTTATTCGAGGACAATTCACCCCTCCACTTT
>NA|TRBV5-1|few|TRBJ2-5
CASSPDRTQYF
TGCGCCAGCAGCCCCGACAGGACCCAGTACTTC
>TRBD1|TRBV28|few|TRBJ2-7
CSSSLQGVLHEQYF
TGTTCCAGCAGTTTGCAGGGGGTCTTGCACGAGCAGTACTTC
>NA|TRBV14|few|TRBJ1-3
CASSHGRVSGNTIYF
TGTGCCAGCAGCCATGGACGGGTCTCTGGAAACACCATATATTTT
>TRBD1|TRBV27|NA|TRBJ1-1
CASSLLGLGTGAAFF
TGTGCCAGCAGTTTATTGGGTTTAGGCACAGGGGCCGCTTTCTTT
>TRBD1|TRBV29-1|NA|TRBJ1-2
CSVWTGTNYGYTF
TGCAGCGTATGGACAGGGACGAACTATGGCTACACCTTC
>NA|TRBV6-2/TRBV6-3|many|TRBJ1-1
CASRPSDRLNTEAFF
TGTGCCAGCAGACCAAGCGACAGATTGAACACTGAAGCTTTCTTT
>NA|TRBV7-9|few|TRBJ2-5
CASSVLGAETQYF
TGTGCCAGCTCAGTCTTGGGGGCGGAGACCCAGTACTTC
>NA|TRBV4-2|few|TRBJ1-1
CASGEWGEMTEAFF
TGTGCCAGCGGGGAGTGGGGGGAGATGACTGAAGCTTTCTTT
>TRBD1|TRBV20-1|NA|TRBJ1-1
CSASLVRGRTTEAFF
TGCAGTGCTAGTCTAGTCAGGGGGCGGACTACTGAAGCTTTCTTT
>NA|TRBV28|many|TRBJ2-1
CASRKLGRSTGSFGEQFF
TGTGCCAGCAGAAAGTTAGGGAGGAGTACTGGTAGCTTCGGTGAGCAGTTCTTC
>NA|TRBV24-1|few|TRBJ2-1
CATSDPALVGNEQFF
TGTGCCACCAGTGATCCGGCTCTTGTGGGCAATGAGCAGTTCTTC
>TRBD1|TRBV7-9|few|TRBJ1-2
CASSLVGGQGAQSYGYTF
TGTGCCAGCAGCTTAGTAGGGGGACAGGGGGCGCAGAGCTATGGCTACACCTTC
>NA|TRBV12-3/TRBV12-4|few|TRBJ1-3
CASSFDTTNSGNTIYF
TGTGCCAGCAGTTTTGACACAACCAACTCTGGAAACACCATATATTTT
>TRBD1|TRBV5-6|NA|TRBJ2-2
CASSLDTGGLGELFF
TGTGCCAGCAGCTTGGATACAGGGGGCCTCGGGGAGCTGTTTTTT
>TRBD2|TRBV19|many|TRBJ2-2
CASSMLAGYTGELFF
TGTGCCAGTAGTATGTTAGCGGGGTATACCGGGGAGCTGTTTTTT
>NA|TRBV27|many|TRBJ1-3
CASSLSSPTFSGNTIYF
TGTGCCAGCAGTTTATCCTCCCCGACGTTCTCTGGAAACACCATATATTTT